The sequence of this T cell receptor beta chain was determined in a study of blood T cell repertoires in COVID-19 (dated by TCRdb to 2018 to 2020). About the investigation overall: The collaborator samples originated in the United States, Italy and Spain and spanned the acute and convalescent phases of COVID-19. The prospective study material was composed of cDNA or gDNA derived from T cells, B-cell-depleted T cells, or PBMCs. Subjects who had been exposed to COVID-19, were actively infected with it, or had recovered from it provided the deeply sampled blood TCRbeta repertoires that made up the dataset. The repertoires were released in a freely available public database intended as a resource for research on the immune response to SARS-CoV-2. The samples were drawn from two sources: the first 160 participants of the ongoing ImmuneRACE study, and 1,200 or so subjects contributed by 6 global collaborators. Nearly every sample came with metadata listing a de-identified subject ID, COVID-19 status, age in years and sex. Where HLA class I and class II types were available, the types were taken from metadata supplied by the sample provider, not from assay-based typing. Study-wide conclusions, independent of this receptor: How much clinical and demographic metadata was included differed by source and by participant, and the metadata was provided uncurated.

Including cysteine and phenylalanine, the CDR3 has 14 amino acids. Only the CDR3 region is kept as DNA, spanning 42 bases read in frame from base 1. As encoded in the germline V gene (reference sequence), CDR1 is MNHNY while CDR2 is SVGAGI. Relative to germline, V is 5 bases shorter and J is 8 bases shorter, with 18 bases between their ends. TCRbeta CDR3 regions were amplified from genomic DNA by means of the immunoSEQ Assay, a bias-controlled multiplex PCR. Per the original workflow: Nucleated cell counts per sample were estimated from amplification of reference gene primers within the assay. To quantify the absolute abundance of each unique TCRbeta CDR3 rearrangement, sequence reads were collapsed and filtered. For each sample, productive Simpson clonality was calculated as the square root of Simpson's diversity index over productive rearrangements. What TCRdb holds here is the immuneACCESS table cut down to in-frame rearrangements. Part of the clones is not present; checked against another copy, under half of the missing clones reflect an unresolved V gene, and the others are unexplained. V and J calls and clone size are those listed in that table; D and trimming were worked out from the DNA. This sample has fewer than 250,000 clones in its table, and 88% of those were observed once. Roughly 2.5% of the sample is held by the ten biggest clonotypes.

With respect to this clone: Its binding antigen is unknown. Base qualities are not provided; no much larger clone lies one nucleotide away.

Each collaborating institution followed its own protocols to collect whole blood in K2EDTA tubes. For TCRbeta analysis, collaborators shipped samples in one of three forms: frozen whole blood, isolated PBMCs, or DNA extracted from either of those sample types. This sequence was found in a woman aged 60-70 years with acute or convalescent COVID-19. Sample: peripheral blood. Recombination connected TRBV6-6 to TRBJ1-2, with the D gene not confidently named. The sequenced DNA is TGTGCCAGCAGTCCTCCGGGGTCAGAAATAGGCTACACCTTC. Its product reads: CASSPPGSEIGYTF.